Listed here are 25 T cell receptor beta chains from one sample, sequenced in a study of T cell responses to AZD1222 COVID-19 vaccine. Some clones are missing from TCRdb's copy, which holds only in-frame ones; the method was immunoSEQ multiplex PCR. This table has just over 95,000 clones, roughly nine tenths appearing once. Sequenced here: peripheral blood, sampled on day 0 of AZD1222 vaccination. The receptor set was obtained from an adult in good health.

The gene calls are TRBV6-5 and TRBJ1-2; no definite D call. V was clipped by 4 bases and J by 1 base, with 7 bases between them. The CDR3 totals 13 residues. Germline V gene data show CDR1 as MNHEY and CDR2 as SVGAGI. The CDR3 protein is CASSFQVNYGYTF. The CDR3 nucleotides are TGTGCCAGCAGTTTTCAGGTTAACTATGGCTACACCTTC.

The J gene is TRBJ2-2, the V gene TRBV3-1 (or the pseudogene TRBV3-2); 7 bases fit TRBD2. Unmatched junction bases numbered 2, after V lost 3 bases and J lost 1 base. Germline-derived CDR1 and CDR2 are LGHDT and YNNKEL (reference sequence). This CDR3 has 15 amino acids. CDR3 amino acids: CASSQVAGNTGELFF. The CDR3 DNA sequence: TGTGCCAGCAGCCAGGTAGCGGGGAACACCGGGGAGCTGTTTTTT.

Concerning this clone: A read error may produce the germline difference seen at one junction end. The chain has TRBV27 and TRBJ1-4; TRBD1 might be the D (5 bases). CDR1 MNHEY and CDR2 SMNVEV come from the germline V gene (reference sequence). The CDR3 has 14 amino acids. The CDR3 sequence: CASSLMSGDEKLFF. CDR3 DNA: TGTGCCAGCAGTCTAATGTCGGGGGACGAAAAACTATTTTTT.

The chain uses TRBV30 and TRBJ1-3, with D unresolved. The V gene lost 7 bases and the J gene lost 0 bases, with 10 bases spanning the gap. Germline V lookup: CDR1 GTSNPN, CDR2 SVGIG (reference sequence). CDR3 size: 13 residues. CDR3 in amino acids: CALTSSSGNTIYF. CDR3 DNA sequence: TGTGCCTTGACATCTAGCTCTGGAAACACCATATATTTT.

The table lists this clone with a count of one. The V gene is TRBV7-2, the J gene TRBJ1-1; 7 bases line up with TRBD1. J lost 11 bases, V lost 3 bases, and 9 bases had no gene match. The CDR3 extends over 13 amino acids. Germline CDR1 reads SGHTA; CDR2 reads FQGNSA. CDR3 sequence: CASSFHRGERAFF. CDR3 coding DNA: TGTGCCAGCAGCTTTCACAGGGGTGAAAGGGCTTTCTTT. The whole variable domain, filled in from reference TRBV7-2 and TRBJ1-1, reads GAGVSQSPSNKVTEKGKDVELRCDPISGHTALYWYRQSLGQGLEFLIYFQGNSAPDKSGLPSDRFSAERTGGSVSTLTIQRTQQEDSAVYLCASSFHRGERAFFGQGTRLTVV.

The chain combines TRBV9 with TRBJ1-1; D remains unclear. This CDR3 is built from 14 residues. V was trimmed by 0 bases and J by 4 bases, leaving 10 bases between them. The germline gives CDR1 SGDLS, CDR2 YYNGEE. The CDR3 DNA reads as TGTGCCAGCAGCGTAGCACCCCACAGCACTGAAGCTTTCTTT. Its protein is CASSVAPHSTEAFF.

In its sample, this clone was seen a few times. The chain has TRBV6-5 and TRBJ1-6, with D possibly TRBD1 on 5 matching bases. Trimming stripped 7 bases from V and 4 bases from J, with 14 bases between. The length of the CDR3 is 15 residues. Germline assignment: CDR1 MNHEY and CDR2 SVGAGI. As DNA, the CDR3 is TGTGCCAGCACTACCGGGACTGGGTATAATTCACCCCTCCACTTT. Translating it yields CASTTGTGYNSPLHF.

The rearrangement links TRBV30 to TRBJ2-7, with D possibly TRBD1 on 6 matching bases. The CDR3 is made up of 12 amino acids. Trimming stripped 2 bases from V and 2 bases from J, with 7 bases between. From germline, CDR1 is GTSNPN and CDR2 SVGIG (reference sequence). The CDR3 protein is CAWSRTAYEQYF. The CDR3, as DNA: TGTGCCTGGAGTAGGACAGCCTACGAGCAGTACTTC.

The V and J genes are TRBV5-1 and TRBJ1-2; D gene uncertain. V was cut by 0 bases and J by 1 base, with 7 bases left in between. Germline assignment: CDR1 SGHRS and CDR2 YFSETQ. CDR3 length equals 14 residues. The CDR3 loop is CASSLDGYNYGYTF. The CDR3 DNA follows: TGCGCCAGCAGCTTGGACGGCTATAACTATGGCTACACCTTC. Full variable domain (remainder filled in from reference TRBV5-1 and TRBJ1-2): KAGVTQTPRYLIKTRGQQVTLSCSPISGHRSVSWYQQTPGQGLQFLFEYFSETQRNKGNFPGRFSGRQFSNSRSEMNVSTLELGDSALYLCASSLDGYNYGYTFGSGTRLTVV.

The V and J genes are TRBV28 and TRBJ1-5; 7 bases are a match to TRBD1. The CDR3 is 14 residues long. The ends lost 8 bases at V and 3 bases at J; junction bases unmatched: 7. CDR1 is MDHEN, CDR2 SYDVKM, per germline. The DNA for the CDR3 is TGTGCCAGCCGAGGGGGCGGAGCCAATCAGCCCCAGCATTTT. As protein: CASRGGGANQPQHF. Together with reference TRBV28 and TRBJ1-5, the CDR3 gives the full variable domain: DVKVTQSSRYLVKRTGEKVFLECVQDMDHENMFWYRQDPGLGLRLIYFSYDVKMKEKGDIPEGYSVSREKKERFSLILESASTNQTSMYLCASRGGGANQPQHFGDGTRLSIL.

V usage is TRBV11-2 and J usage is TRBJ1-1; D may be TRBD1 (6 bases). V was cut by 4 bases and J by 4 bases, with 16 bases left in between. The CDR3 runs 15 residues. From germline, CDR1 is SGHAT and CDR2 FQNNGV. CDR3 nucleotides: TGTGCCAGCAGCTCTCAGGGGTCGATGGGCACTGAAGCTTTCTTT. As protein: CASSSQGSMGTEAFF.

The rearrangement uses TRBV7-9 and TRBJ2-5, with D perhaps assigned TRBD1 or TRBD2 (6 bases each). The CDR3 covers 14 residues. CDR1 is SEHNR and CDR2 is FQNEAQ in the germline V gene (reference sequence). V was trimmed by 1 base and J by 5 bases, leaving 11 bases between them. DNA for the CDR3: TGTGCCAGCAGCTTAGTCGGGGGCGTCGAGACCCAGTACTTC. Amino acid sequence: CASSLVGGVETQYF.

The chain couples TRBV14 to TRBJ2-1; 9 bases agree with TRBD2. This CDR3 region has 14 residues. Trimming removed 7 bases from V and 7 bases from J; junction bases left unmatched: 8. CDR1 is SGHDN, CDR2 FVKESK, per germline. The CDR3 DNA sequence: TGTGCCAGCAACGGCGGGGGGGCTCTGAATGAGCAGTTCTTC. It encodes CASNGGGALNEQFF.

The rearrangement links TRBV5-1 to TRBJ2-3, with a weak D call TRBD2 (5 bases). V shed 0 bases and J shed 0 bases, with 8 bases lying between them. This CDR3 is built from 15 residues. Germline values: CDR1 SGHRS, CDR2 YFSETQ. The CDR3 is CASSLARTSTDTQYF. CDR3 DNA sequence: TGCGCCAGCAGCTTGGCCCGGACTAGCACAGATACGCAGTATTTT.

The chain links TRBV7-6 to TRBJ2-3, with unresolved D. CDR1 is SGHVS, CDR2 FNYEAQ, per germline. V dropped 4 bases and J dropped 2 bases, with 4 bases sitting between them. The CDR3 extends over 12 amino acids. In DNA form, the CDR3 reads TGTGCCAGCAGCTCTTACACAGATACGCAGTATTTT. This codes for CASSSYTDTQYF.

The CDR3 here is CASSFAWDANRGGYTF. The CDR3 coding sequence is TGTGCCAGCAGCTTCGCCTGGGACGCCAATCGCGGTGGCTACACCTTC. The chain recombines TRBV5-4 with TRBJ1-2, with D perhaps TRBD1 (5 bases). CDR3 length equals 16 residues. Germline CDR1 is SGHNT and CDR2 is YYREEE (reference sequence). V dropped 2 bases and J dropped 7 bases, with 21 bases sitting between them.

V usage is TRBV5-6 and J usage is TRBJ2-7; 9 nucleotides line up with TRBD1. V dropped 1 base and J dropped 4; count of bases not matched to a gene: 6. Looked up from germline, CDR1 is SGHDT and CDR2 is YYEEEE. The CDR3 totals 15 residues. CDR3 residues: CASSLKGQGLYEQYF. Written as DNA, the CDR3 is TGTGCCAGCAGCTTGAAGGGACAGGGTTTGTACGAGCAGTACTTC.

The V call is TRBV27, the J call TRBJ1-5; TRBD1 might be the D (5 bases). Germline V gives CDR1 MNHEY, CDR2 SMNVEV (reference sequence). This CDR3 is built from 14 residues. V gave up 2 bases and J gave up 7 bases, with 12 bases separating them. The CDR3 is CASSLGGTVQPQHF. The CDR3, as DNA: TGTGCCAGCAGTTTAGGGGGGACGGTGCAGCCCCAGCATTTT.

The V gene is TRBV28, the J gene TRBJ1-5; tentative D call: TRBD1 (6 bases). The CDR3 runs to 12 residues. Germline V gene lookup returns CDR1 MDHEN and CDR2 SYDVKM. The ends were cut back, 2 bases at V and 7 bases at J, with 6 bases in the middle. For the CDR3, the DNA is TGTGCCAGCAGTTTAACAGGGCAGCCCCAGCATTTT. It specifies CASSLTGQPQHF. Complete variable domain (other parts from reference TRBV28 and TRBJ1-5): DVKVTQSSRYLVKRTGEKVFLECVQDMDHENMFWYRQDPGLGLRLIYFSYDVKMKEKGDIPEGYSVSREKKERFSLILESASTNQTSMYLCASSLTGQPQHFGDGTRLSIL.

In this sample, this clone turned up once. The V and J genes are TRBV4-2 and TRBJ1-2; D perhaps matches TRBD1 (6 bases). V was pared by 3 bases and J by 5 bases, with 19 bases between. Looked up from germline, CDR1 is LGHNA and CDR2 is YNFKEQ. The CDR3 spans 16 residues. CDR3 residues: CASSQPSWGADYGYTF. The DNA of the CDR3 is TGTGCCAGCAGCCAGCCCTCGTGGGGGGCGGATTATGGCTACACCTTC.

There are a few counts of this clone. This sequence joins TRBV30 and TRBJ1-3; D might be TRBD1 (5 bases). Trimming took off 3 bases at V and 1 base at J, with 19 bases between the two ends. The V gene's germline CDR1 is GTSNPN and CDR2 SVGIG (reference sequence). The CDR3 has 17 residues. As DNA, the CDR3 is TGTGCCTGGAGCGAATTAGCGGGGGTGAAGTCTGGAAACACCATATATTTT. The encoded protein is CAWSELAGVKSGNTIYF.

The chain links TRBV2 to TRBJ2-1; no clear D. Trimming removed 5 bases from V and 8 bases from J, with 13 bases in between. CDR1 is SNHLY, CDR2 FYNNEI, per germline. The CDR3 spans 13 residues. The CDR3 reads CASSLRTRDEQFF. CDR3 sequence (DNA): TGTGCCAGCAGTCTCAGGACGAGAGATGAGCAGTTCTTC.

The chain couples TRBV25-1 to TRBJ2-4; TRBD1 is a possible D gene (6 bases). Germline V gene sequence: CDR1 MGHDK, CDR2 SYGVNS. CDR3 length: 16 amino acids. Trimming left V 4 bases short and J 0 bases short, with 13 bases between. The CDR3 sequence is CASSGTGFLAKNIQYF. The CDR3, as DNA: TGTGCCAGCAGTGGAACAGGGTTTCTAGCCAAAAACATTCAGTACTTC.

Written as DNA, the CDR3 is TGCGCCAGCAGTGAAGGTCGGGGGACAGGGGGCGAGCAGTACTTC. It encodes CASSEGRGTGGEQYF. The V gene is TRBV10-2, the J gene TRBJ2-7; 11 bases map to TRBD1. Germline CDR1 and CDR2: WSHSY and SAAADI. J was trimmed by 6 bases and V by 3 bases; bases with no gene match: 7. This CDR3 region has 15 residues.

This chain uses TRBV6-6 with TRBJ2-3; D call uncertain. Germline V gene sequence: CDR1 MNHNY, CDR2 SVGAGI (reference sequence). V was clipped by 2 bases and J by 8 bases, with 8 bases between them. The CDR3 has 12 amino acids. The CDR3 reads CASSYEPVTQYF. The CDR3 region has the DNA TGTGCCAGCAGTTACGAGCCTGTTACGCAGTATTTT.